This T cell receptor (beta chain) stems from a study of shared clonotypes between healthy human individuals. The donors, healthy adults who were HIV-negative, had experienced no recent acute infections or vaccinations. Profiling relied on immunoSEQ multiplex PCR, and the TCRdb table lists in-frame clones only, not all of them. The sample lists about 1 million clones, around four fifths occurring once. The V end was cut by 3 bases, the J end by 2 bases, with 12 bases between. CDR3 length: 15 residues. Germline V CDR1 and CDR2: SGHTA, FQGNSA. The source is a man between 18 and 29 years old in good health. The chain couples TRBV7-2 to TRBJ2-3; the D is unclear. The sequenced material came from memory CD4+ T cells sorted from blood. As for subset: CD45RA-negative fraction. The CDR3 sequence is CASSLDGLDTDTQYF. The CDR3 region has the DNA TGTGCCAGCAGCTTGGACGGCCTAGACACAGATACGCAGTATTTT.